This T cell receptor (beta chain) was profiled in a study of T-cell reconstitution after alpha-beta-depleted transplantation in children. Preparing the TCRbeta library involved the use of unique molecular identifiers. TCRdb used MiXCR to reprocess the PCR reads, holding one entry per CDR3 protein. This sample yields approximately 190,000 distinct CDR3 sequences, of which about 8.2% are seen a single time; approximately 40% belongs to the top ten. This clonotype was counted a single time. The CDR3 is made up of 13 amino acids. The ends were cut back, 3 bases at V and 12 bases at J, with 18 bases in the middle. The germline CDR1 and CDR2 sequences are LGHDT and YNNKEL (reference sequence).

This sequence originates from a male patient between 2 and 10 years old who had a stem cell transplant for acute myeloid leukemia, so the T cells may come from the graft donor. The sequencing used PBMCs, mostly from graft donor cells, collected 360 days after TCRalphabeta/CD19-depleted stem cell transplant. The chain carries TRBV3-1 and TRBJ2-7, with D possibly matching TRBD1 (6 bases). CDR3 bases: TGTGCCAGCAGCCAGGATGTCCCGACAGGCCGGTACTTC. It is translated as CASSQDVPTGRYF.